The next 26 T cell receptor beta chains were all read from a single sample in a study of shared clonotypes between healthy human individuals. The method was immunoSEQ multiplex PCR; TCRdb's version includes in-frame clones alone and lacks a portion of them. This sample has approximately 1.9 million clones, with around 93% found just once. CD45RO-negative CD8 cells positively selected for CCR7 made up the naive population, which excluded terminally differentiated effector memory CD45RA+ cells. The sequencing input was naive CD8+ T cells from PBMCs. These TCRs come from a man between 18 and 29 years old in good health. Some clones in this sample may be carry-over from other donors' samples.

CDR3 bases: TGTGCCAGCAGCCTCTGGACAGGGATGGGCTACGAGCAGTACTTC. It specifies CASSLWTGMGYEQYF. The chain combines TRBV14 with TRBJ2-7; 8 bases match TRBD1. The CDR3 is 15 residues long. In germline, CDR1 is SGHDN, CDR2 FVKESK. With V trimmed by 4 bases and J by 3 bases, 8 bases remained unmatched.

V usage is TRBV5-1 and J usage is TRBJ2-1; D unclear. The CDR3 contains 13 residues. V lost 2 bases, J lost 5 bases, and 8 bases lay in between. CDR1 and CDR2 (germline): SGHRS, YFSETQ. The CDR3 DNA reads TGCGCCAGCAGCTTATACTCGGACAATGAGCAGTTCTTC. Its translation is CASSLYSDNEQFF. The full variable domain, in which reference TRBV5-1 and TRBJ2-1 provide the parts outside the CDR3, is KAGVTQTPRYLIKTRGQQVTLSCSPISGHRSVSWYQQTPGQGLQFLFEYFSETQRNKGNFPGRFSGRQFSNSRSEMNVSTLELGDSALYLCASSLYSDNEQFFGPGTRLTVL.

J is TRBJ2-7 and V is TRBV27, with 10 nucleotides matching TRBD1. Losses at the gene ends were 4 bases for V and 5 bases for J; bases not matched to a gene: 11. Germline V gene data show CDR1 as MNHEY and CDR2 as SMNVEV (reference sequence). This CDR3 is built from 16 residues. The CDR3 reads CASSSFTRTGGHEQYF. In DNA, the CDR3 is TGTGCCAGCAGTTCTTTCACCCGGACAGGGGGTCACGAGCAGTACTTC.

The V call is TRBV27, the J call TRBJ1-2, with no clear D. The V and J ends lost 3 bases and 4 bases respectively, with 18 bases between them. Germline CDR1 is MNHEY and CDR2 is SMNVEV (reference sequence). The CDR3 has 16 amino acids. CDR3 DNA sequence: TGTGCCAGCAGTTTTTCGGCCCCATCCCGTTTCTATGGCTACACCTTC. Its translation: CASSFSAPSRFYGYTF.

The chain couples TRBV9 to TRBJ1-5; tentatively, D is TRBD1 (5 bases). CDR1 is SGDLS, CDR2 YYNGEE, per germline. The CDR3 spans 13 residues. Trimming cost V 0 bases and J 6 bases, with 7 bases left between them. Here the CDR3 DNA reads TGTGCCAGCAGCGTAGGGGACTTTCAGCCCCAGCATTTT. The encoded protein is CASSVGDFQPQHF.

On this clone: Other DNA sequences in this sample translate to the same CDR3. The CDR3 DNA follows: TGTGCCAGCAGTTTAGGCGGAAGCACAGATACGCAGTATTTT. Its protein is CASSLGGSTDTQYF. The V gene is TRBV28, the J gene TRBJ2-3; no clear D. This CDR3 region has 14 residues. Germline CDR1 reads MDHEN; CDR2 reads SYDVKM. With 2 bases removed from V and 0 bases from J, the gap between germline ends came to 6 bases.

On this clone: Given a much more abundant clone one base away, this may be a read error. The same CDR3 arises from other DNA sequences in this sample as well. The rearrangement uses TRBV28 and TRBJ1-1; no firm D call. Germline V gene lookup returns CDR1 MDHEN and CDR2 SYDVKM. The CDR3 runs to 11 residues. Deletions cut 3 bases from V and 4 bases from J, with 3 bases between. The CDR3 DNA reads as TGTGCCAGCAGTTTGGGCACTGAAGCTTTCTTT. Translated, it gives CASSLGTEAFF.

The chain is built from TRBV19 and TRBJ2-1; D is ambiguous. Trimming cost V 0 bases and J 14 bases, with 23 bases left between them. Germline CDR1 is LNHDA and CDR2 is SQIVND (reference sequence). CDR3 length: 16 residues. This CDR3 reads CASSIDPFPRVGSEFF. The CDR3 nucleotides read TGTGCCAGTAGTATAGATCCCTTCCCCCGAGTGGGGTCTGAGTTCTTC.

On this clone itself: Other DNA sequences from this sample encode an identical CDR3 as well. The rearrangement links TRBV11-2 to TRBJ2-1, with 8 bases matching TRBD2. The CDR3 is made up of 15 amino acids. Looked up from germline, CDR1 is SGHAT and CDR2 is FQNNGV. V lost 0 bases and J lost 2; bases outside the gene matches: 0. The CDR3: CASSLEAGAYNEQFF. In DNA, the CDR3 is TGTGCCAGCAGCTTAGAAGCGGGAGCCTACAATGAGCAGTTCTTC. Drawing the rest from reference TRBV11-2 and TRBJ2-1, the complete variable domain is EAGVAQSPRYKIIEKRQSVAFWCNPISGHATLYWYQQILGQGPKLLIQFQNNGVVDDSQLPKDRFSAERLKGVDSTLKIQPAKLEDSAVYLCASSLEAGAYNEQFFGPGTRLTVL.

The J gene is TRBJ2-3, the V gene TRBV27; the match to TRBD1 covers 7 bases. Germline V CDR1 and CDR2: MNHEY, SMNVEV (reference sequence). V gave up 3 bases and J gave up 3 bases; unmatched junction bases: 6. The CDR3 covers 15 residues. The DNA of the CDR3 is TGTGCCAGCAGTTTCCGGACAGGAGTGACAGATACGCAGTATTTT. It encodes CASSFRTGVTDTQYF.

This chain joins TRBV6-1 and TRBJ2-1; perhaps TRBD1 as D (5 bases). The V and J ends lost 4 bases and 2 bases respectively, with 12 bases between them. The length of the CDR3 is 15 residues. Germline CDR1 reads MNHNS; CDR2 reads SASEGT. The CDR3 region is CASSARLGAYNEQFF. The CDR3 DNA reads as TGTGCCAGCAGTGCGAGATTAGGGGCCTACAATGAGCAGTTCTTC.

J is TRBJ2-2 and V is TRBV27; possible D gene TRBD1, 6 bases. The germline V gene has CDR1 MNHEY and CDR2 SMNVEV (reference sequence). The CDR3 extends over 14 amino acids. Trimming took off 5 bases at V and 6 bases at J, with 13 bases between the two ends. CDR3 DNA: TGTGCCAGCAGTCCCCGACAGGATCCCGGGGAGCTGTTTTTT. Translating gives CASSPRQDPGELFF.

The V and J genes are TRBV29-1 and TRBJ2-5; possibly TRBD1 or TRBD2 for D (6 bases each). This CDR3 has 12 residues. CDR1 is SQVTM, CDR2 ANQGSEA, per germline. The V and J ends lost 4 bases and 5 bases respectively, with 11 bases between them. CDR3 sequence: CSVVGGWETQYF. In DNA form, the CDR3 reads TGCAGCGTTGTGGGGGGCTGGGAGACCCAGTACTTC.

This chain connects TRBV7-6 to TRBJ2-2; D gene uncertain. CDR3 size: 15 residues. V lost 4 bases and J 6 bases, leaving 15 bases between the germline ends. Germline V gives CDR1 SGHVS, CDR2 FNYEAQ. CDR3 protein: CASSSVVGYPGELFF. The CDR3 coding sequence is TGTGCCAGCAGCTCGGTAGTCGGCTACCCCGGGGAGCTGTTTTTT.

The CDR3 DNA follows: TGTGCCAGCAGCCCATCTAGGGTGGGGTGGGGGAGCGAGCAGTACTTC. The encoded protein is CASSPSRVGWGSEQYF. J is TRBJ2-7 and V is TRBV9; the D call may be TRBD1 or TRBD2 (5 bases each). Germline V lookup: CDR1 SGDLS, CDR2 YYNGEE. The CDR3 runs 16 residues. Trimming removed 4 bases from V and 6 bases from J, with 23 bases in between.

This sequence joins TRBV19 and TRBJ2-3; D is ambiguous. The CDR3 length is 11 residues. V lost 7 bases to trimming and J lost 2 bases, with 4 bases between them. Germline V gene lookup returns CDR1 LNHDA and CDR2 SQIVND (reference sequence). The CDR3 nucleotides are TGTGCCAGTACCGACACAGATACGCAGTATTTT. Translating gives CASTDTDTQYF.

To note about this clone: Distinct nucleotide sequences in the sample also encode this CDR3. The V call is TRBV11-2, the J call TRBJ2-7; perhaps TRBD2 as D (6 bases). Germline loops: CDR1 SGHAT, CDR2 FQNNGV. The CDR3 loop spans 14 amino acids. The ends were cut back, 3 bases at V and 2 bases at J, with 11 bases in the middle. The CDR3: CASSFSGGAYEQYF. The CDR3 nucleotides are TGTGCCAGCAGCTTCTCTGGCGGGGCCTACGAGCAGTACTTC.

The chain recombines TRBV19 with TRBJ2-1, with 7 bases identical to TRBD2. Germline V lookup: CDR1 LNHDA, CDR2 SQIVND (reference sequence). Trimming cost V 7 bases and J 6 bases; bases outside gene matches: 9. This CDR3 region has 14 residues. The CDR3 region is CASMGGFFFNEQFF. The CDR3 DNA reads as TGTGCCAGTATGGGGGGGTTCTTTTTCAATGAGCAGTTCTTC.

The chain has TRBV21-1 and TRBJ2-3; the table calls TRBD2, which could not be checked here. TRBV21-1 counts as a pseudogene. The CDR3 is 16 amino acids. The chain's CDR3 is CASSKYSWDYVDTQYF. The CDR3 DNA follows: TGTGCCAGCAGCAAGTACAGTTGGGACTACGTAGATACGCAGTATTTT.

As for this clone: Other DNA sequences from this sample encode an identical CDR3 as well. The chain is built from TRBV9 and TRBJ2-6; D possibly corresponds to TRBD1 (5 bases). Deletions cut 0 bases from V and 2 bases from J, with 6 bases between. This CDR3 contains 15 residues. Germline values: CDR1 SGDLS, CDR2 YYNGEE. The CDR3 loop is CASSVAGTGANVLTF. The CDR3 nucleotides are TGTGCCAGCAGCGTAGCAGGGACTGGGGCCAACGTCCTGACTTTC.

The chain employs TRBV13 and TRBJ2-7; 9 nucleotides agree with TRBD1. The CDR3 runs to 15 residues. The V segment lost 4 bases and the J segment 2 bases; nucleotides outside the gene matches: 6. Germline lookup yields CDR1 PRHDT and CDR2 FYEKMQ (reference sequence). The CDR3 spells CASSSRDRVAYEQYF. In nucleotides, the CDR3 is TGTGCCAGCAGCTCCCGGGACAGGGTTGCCTACGAGCAGTACTTC.

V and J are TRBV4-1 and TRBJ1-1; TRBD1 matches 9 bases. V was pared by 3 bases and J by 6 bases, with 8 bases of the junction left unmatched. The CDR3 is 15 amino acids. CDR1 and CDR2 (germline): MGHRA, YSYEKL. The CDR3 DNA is TGCGCCAGCAGCCACACCCCTGGACAGGGGTCTGAAGCTTTCTTT. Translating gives CASSHTPGQGSEAFF.

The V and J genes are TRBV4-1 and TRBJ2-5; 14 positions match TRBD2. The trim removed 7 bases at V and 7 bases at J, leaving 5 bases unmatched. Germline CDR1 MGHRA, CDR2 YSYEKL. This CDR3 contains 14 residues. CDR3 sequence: CASKGLAGEGTQYF. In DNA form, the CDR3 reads TGCGCCAGCAAGGGACTAGCGGGAGAAGGGACCCAGTACTTC.

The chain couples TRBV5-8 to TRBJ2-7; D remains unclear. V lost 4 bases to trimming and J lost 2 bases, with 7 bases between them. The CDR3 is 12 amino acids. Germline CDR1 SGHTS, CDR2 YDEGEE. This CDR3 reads CASSRTTYEQYF. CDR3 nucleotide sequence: TGTGCCAGCAGCCGGACCACCTACGAGCAGTACTTC.

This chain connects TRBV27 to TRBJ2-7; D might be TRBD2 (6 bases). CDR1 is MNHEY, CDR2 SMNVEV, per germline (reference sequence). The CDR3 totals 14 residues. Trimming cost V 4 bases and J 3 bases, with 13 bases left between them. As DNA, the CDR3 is TGTGCCAGCAGTTCTAGGGACTTCCACTACGAGCAGTACTTC. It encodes CASSSRDFHYEQYF.

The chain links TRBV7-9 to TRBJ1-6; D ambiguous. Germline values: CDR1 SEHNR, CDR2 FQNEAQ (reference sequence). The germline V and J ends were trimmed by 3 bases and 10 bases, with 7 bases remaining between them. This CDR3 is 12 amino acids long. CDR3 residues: CASSFSDSPLHF. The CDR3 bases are TGTGCCAGCAGCTTCTCCGACTCACCCCTCCACTTT.